This T cell receptor beta chain was recorded in a study of T cell responses to AZD1222 COVID-19 vaccine. Clones were sequenced by immunoSEQ multiplex PCR, and TCRdb holds only the in-frame ones, with some missing. The repertoire includes 130,000 or so clones, 86% of them detected once, and more than 10% sits in the top ten. General observations from the study: Unmutated variant regions are reportedly targeted by nearly half of spike-specific TCRs.

In regard to this clone: Its antigen is as yet unknown.

This TCR was recovered from an adult in good health. The material was peripheral blood, obtained on day 0 of AZD1222 vaccination.

The CDR3 region is CAISGQGSTEAFF. The CDR3 DNA is TGTGCCATCAGTGGGCAAGGGTCTACTGAAGCTTTCTTT. The chain joins TRBV10-3 to TRBJ1-1; no clear D gene. Germline V gene data show CDR1 as ENHRY and CDR2 as SYGVKD. V lost 4 bases to trimming and J lost 5 bases, with 11 bases between them. The length of the CDR3 is 13 residues.